This TCR beta chain stems from a study of shared clonotypes between healthy human individuals. The CDR3 runs 14 residues. In germline, CDR1 is SGDLS, CDR2 YYNGEE. The J segment lost 5 bases and the V segment lost 4 bases, leaving 3 bases of the junction unmatched. Adult Caucasians living in Nashville, Tennessee made up all of the donors. Naive CD4+ cells were CD45RA-selected; the remaining cells were memory. Generated by immunoSEQ multiplex PCR, the TCRdb table keeps only in-frame clones and is missing some. The sample includes 1 million to 1.2 million clones, 60% to 85% of them seen just once. This sequence joins TRBV9 and TRBJ2-2, with 9 positions matching TRBD1. Material for sequencing was memory CD4+ T cells from PBMCs. The subset: CD45RA-negative fraction. This TCR derives from a man between 18 and 35 years old in good health. Some clones in this sample may be carry-over from other donors' samples. The CDR3 is CASSPGQGTGELFF. The CDR3 DNA is TGTGCCAGCAGCCCGGGACAGGGTACCGGGGAGCTGTTTTTT.